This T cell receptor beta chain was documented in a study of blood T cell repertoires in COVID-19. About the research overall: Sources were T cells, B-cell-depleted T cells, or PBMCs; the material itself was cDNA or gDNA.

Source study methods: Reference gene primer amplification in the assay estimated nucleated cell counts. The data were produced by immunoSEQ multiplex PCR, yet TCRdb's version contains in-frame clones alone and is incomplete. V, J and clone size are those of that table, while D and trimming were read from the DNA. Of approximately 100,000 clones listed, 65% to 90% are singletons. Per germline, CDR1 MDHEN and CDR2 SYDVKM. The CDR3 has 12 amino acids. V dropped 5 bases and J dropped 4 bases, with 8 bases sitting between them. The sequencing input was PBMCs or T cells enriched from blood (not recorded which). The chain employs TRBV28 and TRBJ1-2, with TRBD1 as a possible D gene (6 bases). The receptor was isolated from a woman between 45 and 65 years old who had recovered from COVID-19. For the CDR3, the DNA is TGTGCCAGCAGTGGACAGATCTATGGCTACACCTTC. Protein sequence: CASSGQIYGYTF.